This is a list of T cell receptor beta chains from one sample in a study of T cell responses to AZD1222 COVID-19 vaccine. Some clones are missing from TCRdb's copy, which holds only in-frame ones; the method was immunoSEQ multiplex PCR. Among tens of thousands of clones listed, nearly 95% were seen once. This specimen consisted of peripheral blood, obtained on day 0 of AZD1222 vaccination. Receptor source: an adult in good health. Each CDR3 is given with its conserved first and last residue. The D gene is left open where the match is weak.

j_call	d_call	v_call	cdr3_nt	cdr3_aa
TRBJ1-1	-	TRBV7-9	TGTGCCAGCAGCCCCGACAGGCGGGGGAACACTGAAGCTTTCTTT	CASSPDRRGNTEAFF
TRBJ1-2	-	TRBV3-1/TRBV3-2	TGTGCCAGCAGCCAAGATCGACGGGGTCTTGGCTACACCTTC	CASSQDRRGLGYTF
TRBJ1-2	-	TRBV11-2	TGTGCCAGCAGCTTAGTCCAGGAGGGACGTGGCTACACCTTC	CASSLVQEGRGYTF
TRBJ2-5	-	TRBV18	TGTGCCAGCTCACCTCCGAATACAGAGGGAGAGACCCAGTACTTC	CASSPPNTEGETQYF
TRBJ1-2	-	TRBV24-1	TGTGCCACCAGTGATTTGCTTGGGGGGAAGGCTACGGGCTACACCTTC	CATSDLLGGKATGYTF
TRBJ1-5	-	TRBV30	TGTGCCTGGAGCGGTGGTTCCAATCAGCCCCAGCATTTT	CAWSGGSNQPQHF
TRBJ2-2	-	TRBV7-7	TGTGCCAGCAGCCTTACAGAGACCGGGGAGCTGTTTTTT	CASSLTETGELFF
TRBJ2-1	-	TRBV19	TGTGCCAGTAGTACCCTCCCACGGACCCCCTACAATGAGCAGTTCTTC	CASSTLPRTPYNEQFF
TRBJ2-7	TRBD1	TRBV28	TGTGCCAGCACTCCGGGGGGACAGGGGGTCCACGAGCAGTACTTC	CASTPGGQGVHEQYF
TRBJ1-2	-	TRBV19	TGTGCCAGTAGTATGGTCCCTTCTTCGAGGAAGGGCTATGGCTACACCTTC	CASSMVPSSRKGYGYTF
TRBJ2-3	-	TRBV5-1	TGCGCCAGCAGCCAAGGTAACCCACCCGTCGATACGCAGTATTTT	CASSQGNPPVDTQYF